This T cell receptor (beta chain) comes out of a study of control samples from healthy donors and cancer patients. The germline V gene encodes CDR1 SSHAT and CDR2 FNYEAQ (reference sequence). This CDR3 comprises 13 residues. Method: immunoSEQ multiplex PCR; TCRdb's copy keeps in-frame clones and lacks some. The sample shows some 5,600 clones, roughly 81% of them seen only once. As concerns this clone: Compared with germline, one end of the junction differs, possibly owing to a read error.

The sequenced sample was formalin-fixed, paraffin-embedded tissue. This chain uses TRBV7-7 with TRBJ2-5, with D possibly TRBD2 on 5 matching bases. The sequence was obtained from a female donor with lung cancer. The CDR3 reads CASRSGIEETQYF. The CDR3 DNA follows: TGTGCTAGCAGATCCGGGATTGAAGAGACCCAGTACTTC.